These 10 T cell receptor beta chains were all obtained from the same sample, sequenced in a study of beta chain features in type 1 diabetes. Regarding the study as a whole: TCRB CDR3s were moderately but significantly shorter in Type 1 diabetes patients in all four CD4+ subsets.

Investigators reverse transcribed all isolated RNA, so they sequenced expressed TCRB transcripts. TCRdb's copy holds only in-frame clones and misses some; the assay was immunoSEQ multiplex PCR. The sample shows more than 120,000 clones, about 13% of them seen only once. No antigen has been assigned to these receptors. Specimen: central memory CD4+ T cells from blood. These receptors were taken from a man younger than 30 with type 1 diabetes.

This clone was counted only a few times. The V call is TRBV6-1, the J call TRBJ2-5, with D maybe TRBD1 (5 bases). Germline V lookup: CDR1 MNHNS, CDR2 SASEGT. The V and J ends lost 4 bases and 4 bases respectively, with 7 bases between them. The CDR3 spans 12 residues. In DNA, the CDR3 is TGTGCCAGCAGTGTGGGGCGAGAGACCCAGTACTTC. Residues: CASSVGRETQYF.

In this sample, this clone turned up a few times. This chain connects TRBV30 to TRBJ2-5; D perhaps matches TRBD2 (7 bases). Per germline, CDR1 GTSNPN and CDR2 SVGIG (reference sequence). This CDR3 has 15 residues. V was clipped by 4 bases and J by 4 bases, with 19 bases between them. The DNA for the CDR3 is TGTGCCTGGATGGGATTGCGGGGGCTGGGAGAGACCCAGTACTTC. Translated: CAWMGLRGLGETQYF.

This clone has only a few counts. The chain has TRBV6-1 and TRBJ1-6; maybe TRBD1 (5 bases). The length of the CDR3 is 15 residues. The germline V gene has CDR1 MNHNS and CDR2 SASEGT. V lost 5 bases to trimming and J lost 8 bases, with 16 bases between them. The CDR3 DNA follows: TGTGCCAGCAGTAGGAACAGGCCTGGGGATTCACCCCTCCACTTT. The encoded protein is CASSRNRPGDSPLHF.

V usage is TRBV7-9 and J usage is TRBJ1-2; 8 nucleotides match TRBD1. CDR1 and CDR2 from the germline V gene are SEHNR and FQNEAQ (reference sequence). Germline trimming cut 4 bases from V and 2 bases from J; bases unmatched to any gene: 3. The CDR3 is 14 residues long. The CDR3 spells CASSSRTGNYGYTF. CDR3 DNA sequence: TGTGCCAGCAGCTCAAGGACAGGGAACTATGGCTACACCTTC. The complete variable domain, with remaining parts taken from reference TRBV7-9 and TRBJ1-2, reads DTGVSQNPRHKITKRGQNVTFRCDPISEHNRLYWYRQTLGQGPEFLTYFQNEAQLEKSRLLSDRFSAERPKGSFSTLEIQRTEQGDSAMYLCASSSRTGNYGYTFGSGTRLTVV.

For the CDR3, the DNA is TGTGCCAGCAGCTTGGGACAGGGGTCCTACAATGAGCAGTTCTTC. Translated: CASSLGQGSYNEQFF. This rearrangement joins TRBV5-6 to TRBJ2-1, with 8 bases that match TRBD1. Germline CDR1 is SGHDT and CDR2 is YYEEEE. The CDR3 spans 15 residues. Unmatched junction bases numbered 0, after V lost 0 bases and J lost 1 base.

The genes are TRBV19 and TRBJ2-5; D perhaps matches TRBD2 (5 bases). Trimming pared 6 bases from V and 4 bases from J, leaving 15 bases between. Per germline, CDR1 LNHDA and CDR2 SQIVND (reference sequence). The CDR3 is made up of 14 amino acids. CDR3 bases: TGTGCCAGTAGGCCGGGTCCCGGAGGAGAGACCCAGTACTTC. Translating gives CASRPGPGGETQYF.

The chain employs TRBV6-5 and TRBJ2-3, with 7 bases fitting TRBD1. After removal of 6 bases from V and 0 bases from J, the junction contained 6 bases not matched to a gene. CDR1 is MNHEY and CDR2 is SVGAGI in the germline V gene. The CDR3 is 15 amino acids. Here the CDR3 reads CASRVGQVSTDTQYF. CDR3 bases: TGTGCCAGCAGAGTAGGACAGGTTAGCACAGATACGCAGTATTTT.

This clone was counted a few times. The chain is built from TRBV18 and TRBJ1-1, with unresolved D. The CDR3 has 16 amino acids. CDR1 is KGHSH and CDR2 is LQKENI in the germline V gene. Trimming left V 2 bases short and J 2 bases short, with 15 bases between. The CDR3 reads CASSPGWWQQNTEAFF. For the CDR3, the DNA is TGTGCCAGCTCACCAGGGTGGTGGCAGCAAAACACTGAAGCTTTCTTT.

The chain combines TRBV27 with TRBJ1-1, with D possibly matching TRBD1 (6 bases). With 4 bases removed from V and 4 bases from J, the gap between germline ends came to 13 bases. The germline CDR1 and CDR2 sequences are MNHEY and SMNVEV (reference sequence). The CDR3 length is 14 residues. CDR3 protein: CASSSQGWGTEAFF. In nucleotides, the CDR3 is TGTGCCAGCAGTTCCCAGGGGTGGGGCACTGAAGCTTTCTTT.

The V and J genes are TRBV6-5 and TRBJ2-7, with 14 bases aligning to TRBD2. After removal of 6 bases from V and 5 bases from J, the junction contained 3 bases not matched to a gene. Germline V gene lookup returns CDR1 MNHEY and CDR2 SVGAGI. CDR3 length: 14 residues. This chain's CDR3 is CASRPGLAGDEQYF. The DNA of the CDR3 is TGTGCCAGCAGGCCGGGACTAGCGGGGGACGAGCAGTACTTC.